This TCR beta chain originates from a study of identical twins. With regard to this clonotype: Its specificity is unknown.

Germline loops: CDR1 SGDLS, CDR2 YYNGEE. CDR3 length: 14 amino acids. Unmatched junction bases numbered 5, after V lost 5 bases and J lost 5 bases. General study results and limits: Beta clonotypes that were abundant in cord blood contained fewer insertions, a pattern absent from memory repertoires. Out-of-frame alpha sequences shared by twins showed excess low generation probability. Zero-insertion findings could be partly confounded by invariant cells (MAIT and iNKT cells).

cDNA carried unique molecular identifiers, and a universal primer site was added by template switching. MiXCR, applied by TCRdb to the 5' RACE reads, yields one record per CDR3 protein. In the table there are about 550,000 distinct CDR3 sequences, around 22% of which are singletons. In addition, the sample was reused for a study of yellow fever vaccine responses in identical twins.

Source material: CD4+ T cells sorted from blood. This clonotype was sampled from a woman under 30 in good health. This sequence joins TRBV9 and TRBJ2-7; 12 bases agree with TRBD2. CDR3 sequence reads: CASSSSGRADEQYF. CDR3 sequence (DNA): TGTGCCAGCAGTTCTAGCGGGAGGGCCGACGAGCAGTACTTC. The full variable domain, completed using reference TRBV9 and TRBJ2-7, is DSGVTQTPKHLITATGQRVTLRCSPRSGDLSVYWYQQSLDQGLQFLIQYYNGEERAKGNILERFSAQQFPDLHSELNLSSLELGDSALYFCASSSSGRADEQYFGPGTRLTVT.